This TCR beta chain derives from a study of regulatory T cells in long-lasting Graves disease. Described time point: persistent/refractory GD, antithyroid drugs over 5 years with positive TRAb. Extracted RNA from PBMCs served as the source of the TCR library. The EDTA tubes were filled with 7.5 to 9 milliliters of drawn peripheral blood. Both iRepertoire HTBI primers and Arm-PCR of CDR3 regions were used to build the TCR beta libraries. How the authors handled the data: Identified segments across samples numbered about 60 TRBV and roughly 15 TRBJ. TCRdb analysed the multiplex PCR reads with MiXCR anew, one entry per CDR3 protein. These V and J calls are TCRdb output, not the study's own analysis. The repertoire consists of around 500,000 distinct CDR3 sequences, with less than 25% occurring once and the leading ten covering 7% to 10%. Trimming stripped 3 bases from V and 2 bases from J, with 19 bases between. CDR1 is GTSNPN, CDR2 SVGIG, per germline (reference sequence). The CDR3 sequence is 16 residues long.

General study points: It was peripheral blood alone, not thyroid tissue, that was studied.

In its sample, this clonotype was seen a few times. The antigen is undetermined. This TCR was sampled from a female donor with Graves disease. The chain is built from TRBV30 and TRBJ1-2; D perhaps matches TRBD1 (5 bases). The starting material was peripheral blood mononuclear cells (PBMCs), obtained when the disease was refractory, from a patient treated with antithyroid drugs. The CDR3 spells CAWSFGGALPNYGYTF. The CDR3 bases are TGTGCCTGGAGCTTTGGTGGGGCACTCCCGAACTATGGCTACACCTTC.